This T cell receptor beta chain was found in a study of cytomegalovirus exposure and HLA in healthy donors. As for the study in general: The study placed 80% to 85% of its approximately 380 genotyped donors in the Caucasian-associated ancestry cluster. Points from the study as a whole: Relative to the approximately 670-donor mean, N-insertions were reportedly fewer in an Asian-associated ancestry cluster in a later analysis. A likely sequencing artifact accounted for one observed cluster of highly shared sequence variants.

V lost 5 bases to trimming and J lost 2 bases; unmatched junction nucleotides: 6. The CDR3 is 14 amino acids. The V gene's germline CDR1 is PRHDT and CDR2 FYEKMQ (reference sequence). PCR amplification relied on 60 Vbeta primers (plus 13 Jbeta primers). Clones were sequenced by immunoSEQ multiplex PCR, and TCRdb holds only the in-frame ones, with some missing. In the table there are around 150,000 clones, more than 70% of which are singletons. On this clone: Antigen: not known.

Sequences were obtained from PBMCs. The source is a woman in her thirties or forties in good health and CMV-seronegative. V and J are TRBV13 and TRBJ2-7, with 7 positions matching TRBD1. The CDR3 DNA is TGTGCCAGCAGCCCCGGGGACAGCCCCTACGAGCAGTACTTC. This codes for CASSPGDSPYEQYF. Combining the CDR3 with reference TRBV13 and TRBJ2-7 gives the whole variable domain AAGVIQSPRHLIKEKRETATLKCYPIPRHDTVYWYQQGPGQDPQFLISFYEKMQSDKGSIPDRFSAQQFSDYHSELNMSSLELGDSALYFCASSPGDSPYEQYFGPGTRLTVT.